This T cell receptor (beta chain) was recovered during a study of CD8+CD57+ T cells in acquired aplastic anemia. Study background: Mean DNA quantity obtained from sorted CD4+ and CD8+ cells was 3 to 3.5 ug. General study points: Some 31 CD8+ CDR3 sequences were shared between patients and controls. Patients and controls had CD8+ Simpson's diversity values that were not significantly distinct.

Using genomic DNA as the template, TCR beta VDJ and CDR3 profiling was carried out. TCRdb ran MiXCR on the reads and lists one entry per CDR3 protein. The data show under 200,000 distinct CDR3 sequences, around 45% seen once. This clonotype was seen at least ten times. No antigen is known for it. Flow cytometry had shown expanded CD8+CD57+ cells in the patients chosen for sequencing. Patients were therapy-naive when their blood was sampled. This receptor was obtained from a human donor with aplastic anemia. Sequenced sample: sorted CD4+, CD8+, or CD8+CD57+ T cells (not recorded which) from PBMCs.

The CDR3 region is CSAIRLAGPYEQYF. The CDR3 DNA sequence: TGCAGTGCTATCAGACTAGCGGGGCCCTACGAGCAGTACTTC. This chain joins TRBV20-1 and TRBJ2-7, with 11 positions matching TRBD2. Germline lookup yields CDR1 DFQATT and CDR2 SNEGSKA (reference sequence). V dropped 4 bases and J dropped 2; count of bases not matched to a gene: 4. CDR3 length equals 14 residues.